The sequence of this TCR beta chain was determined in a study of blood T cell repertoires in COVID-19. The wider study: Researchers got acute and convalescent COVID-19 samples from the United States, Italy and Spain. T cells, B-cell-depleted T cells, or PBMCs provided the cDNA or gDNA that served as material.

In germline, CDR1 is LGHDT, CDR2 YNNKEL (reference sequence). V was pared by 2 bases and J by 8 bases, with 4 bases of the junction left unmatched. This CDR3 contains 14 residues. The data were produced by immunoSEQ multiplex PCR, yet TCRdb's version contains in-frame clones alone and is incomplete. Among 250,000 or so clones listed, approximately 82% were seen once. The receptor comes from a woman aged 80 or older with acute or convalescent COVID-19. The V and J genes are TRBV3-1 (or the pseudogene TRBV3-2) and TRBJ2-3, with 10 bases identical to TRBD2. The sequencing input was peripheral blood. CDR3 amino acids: CASSQLAGEGTQYF. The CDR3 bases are TGTGCCAGCAGCCAACTAGCGGGGGAAGGTACGCAGTATTTT.